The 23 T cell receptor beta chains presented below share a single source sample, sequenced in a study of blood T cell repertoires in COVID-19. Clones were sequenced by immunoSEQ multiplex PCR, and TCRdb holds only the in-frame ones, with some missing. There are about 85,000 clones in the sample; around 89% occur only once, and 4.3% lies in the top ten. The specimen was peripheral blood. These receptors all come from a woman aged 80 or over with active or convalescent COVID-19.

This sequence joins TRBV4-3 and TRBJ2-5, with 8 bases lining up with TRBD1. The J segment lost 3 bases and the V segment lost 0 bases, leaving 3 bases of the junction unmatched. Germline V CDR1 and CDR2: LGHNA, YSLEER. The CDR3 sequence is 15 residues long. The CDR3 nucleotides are TGCGCCAGCAGCCAAGATTCACAGGGGGAAGAGACCCAGTACTTC. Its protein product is CASSQDSQGEETQYF.

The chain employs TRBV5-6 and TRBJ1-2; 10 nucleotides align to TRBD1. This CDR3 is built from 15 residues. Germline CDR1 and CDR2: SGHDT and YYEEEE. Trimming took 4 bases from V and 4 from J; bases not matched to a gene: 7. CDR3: CASSPGTGESYGYTF. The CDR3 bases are TGTGCCAGCAGCCCGGGGACAGGGGAAAGCTATGGCTACACCTTC.

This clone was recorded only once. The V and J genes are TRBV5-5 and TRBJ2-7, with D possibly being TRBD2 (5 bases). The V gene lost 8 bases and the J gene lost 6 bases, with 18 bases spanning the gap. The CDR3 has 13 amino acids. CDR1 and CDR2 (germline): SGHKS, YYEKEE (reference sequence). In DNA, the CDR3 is TGTGCCAGTACCCAACTCCCGGGAACCGAGCAGTACTTC. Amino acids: CASTQLPGTEQYF.

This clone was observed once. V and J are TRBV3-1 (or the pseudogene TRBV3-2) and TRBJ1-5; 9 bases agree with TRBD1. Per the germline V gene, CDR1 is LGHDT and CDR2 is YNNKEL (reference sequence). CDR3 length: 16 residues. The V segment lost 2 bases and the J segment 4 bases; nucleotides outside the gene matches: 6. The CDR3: CASSQTGTGSNQPQHF. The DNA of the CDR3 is TGTGCCAGCAGCCAAACCGGGACAGGGTCGAATCAGCCCCAGCATTTT.

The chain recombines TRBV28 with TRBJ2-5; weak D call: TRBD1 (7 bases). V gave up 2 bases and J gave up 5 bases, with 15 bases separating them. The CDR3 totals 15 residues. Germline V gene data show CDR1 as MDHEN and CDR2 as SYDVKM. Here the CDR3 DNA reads TGTGCCAGCAGTTTACAACAGGGGAGGAGGGAGACCCAGTACTTC. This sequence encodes CASSLQQGRRETQYF.

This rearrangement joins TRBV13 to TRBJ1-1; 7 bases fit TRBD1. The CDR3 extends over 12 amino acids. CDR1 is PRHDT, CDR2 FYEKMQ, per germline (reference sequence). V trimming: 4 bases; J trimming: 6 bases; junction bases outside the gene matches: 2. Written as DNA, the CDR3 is TGTGCCAGCAGCTACGGGACAGCTGAAGCTTTCTTT. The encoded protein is CASSYGTAEAFF.

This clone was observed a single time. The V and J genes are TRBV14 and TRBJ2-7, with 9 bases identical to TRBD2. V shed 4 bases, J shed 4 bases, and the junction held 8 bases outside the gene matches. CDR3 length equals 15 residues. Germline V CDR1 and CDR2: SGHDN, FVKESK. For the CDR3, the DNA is TGTGCCAGCAGCCGGGCGGGAGGGAGTCTTTACGAGCAGTACTTC. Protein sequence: CASSRAGGSLYEQYF.

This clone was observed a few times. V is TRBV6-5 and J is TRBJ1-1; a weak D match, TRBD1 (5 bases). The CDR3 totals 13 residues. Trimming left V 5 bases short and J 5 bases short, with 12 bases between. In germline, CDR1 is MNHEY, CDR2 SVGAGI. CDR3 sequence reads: CASSRQLRTEAFF. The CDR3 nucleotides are TGTGCCAGCAGTCGACAGTTGAGGACTGAAGCTTTCTTT.

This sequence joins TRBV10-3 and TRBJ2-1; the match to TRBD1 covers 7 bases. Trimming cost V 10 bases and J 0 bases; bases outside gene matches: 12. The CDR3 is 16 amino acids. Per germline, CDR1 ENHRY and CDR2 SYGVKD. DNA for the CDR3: TGTGCCACCCAGGGGGATCAGGGGAGCTCCTACAATGAGCAGTTCTTC. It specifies CATQGDQGSSYNEQFF.

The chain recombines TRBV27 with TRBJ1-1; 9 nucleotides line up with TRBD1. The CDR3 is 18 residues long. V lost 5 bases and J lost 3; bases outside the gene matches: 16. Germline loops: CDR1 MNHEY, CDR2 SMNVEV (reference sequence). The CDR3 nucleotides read TGTGCCAGCAGTCAGTTTTCGGGACAGGGAAACACTCACACTGAAGCTTTCTTT. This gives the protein CASSQFSGQGNTHTEAFF.

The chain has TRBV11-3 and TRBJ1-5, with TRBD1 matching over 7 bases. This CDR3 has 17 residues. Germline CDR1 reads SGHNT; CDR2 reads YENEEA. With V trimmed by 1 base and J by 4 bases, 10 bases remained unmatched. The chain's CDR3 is CASSLVHGTAWNQPQHF. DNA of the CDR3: TGTGCCAGCAGCTTAGTTCACGGGACAGCCTGGAATCAGCCCCAGCATTTT.

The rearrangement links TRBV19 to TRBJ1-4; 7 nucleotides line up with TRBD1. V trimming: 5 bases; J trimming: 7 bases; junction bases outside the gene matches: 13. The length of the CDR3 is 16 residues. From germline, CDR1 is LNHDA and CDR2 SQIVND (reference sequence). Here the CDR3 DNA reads TGTGCCAGTAGTTCATCCAACAGGGGATTACGTGAAAAACTGTTTTTT. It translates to CASSSSNRGLREKLFF.

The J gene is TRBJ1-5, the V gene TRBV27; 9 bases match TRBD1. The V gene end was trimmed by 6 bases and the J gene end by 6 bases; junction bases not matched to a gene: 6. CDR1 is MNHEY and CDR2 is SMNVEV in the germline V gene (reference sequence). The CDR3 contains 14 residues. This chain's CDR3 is CASSRDREGQPQHF. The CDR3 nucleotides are TGTGCCAGCAGCAGGGACAGGGAGGGTCAGCCCCAGCATTTT.

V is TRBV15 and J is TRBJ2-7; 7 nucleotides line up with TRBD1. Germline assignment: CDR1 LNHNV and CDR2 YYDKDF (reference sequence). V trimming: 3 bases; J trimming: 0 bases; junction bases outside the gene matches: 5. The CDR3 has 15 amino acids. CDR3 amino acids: CATSSYRGGSYEQYF. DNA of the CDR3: TGTGCCACCAGCAGCTACAGGGGTGGCTCCTACGAGCAGTACTTC.

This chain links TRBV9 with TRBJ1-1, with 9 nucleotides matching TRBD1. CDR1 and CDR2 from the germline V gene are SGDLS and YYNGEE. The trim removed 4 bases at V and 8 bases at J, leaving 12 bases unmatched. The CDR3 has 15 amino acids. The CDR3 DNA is TGTGCCAGCAGCCCCGCGGACAGGGGTTTAGTGGAAGCTTTCTTT. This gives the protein CASSPADRGLVEAFF.

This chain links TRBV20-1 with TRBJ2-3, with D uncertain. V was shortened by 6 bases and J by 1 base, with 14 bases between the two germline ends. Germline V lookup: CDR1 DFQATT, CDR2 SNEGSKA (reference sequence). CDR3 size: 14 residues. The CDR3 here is CSASLELGTDTQYF. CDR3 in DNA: TGCAGTGCGAGTTTGGAGCTGGGCACAGATACGCAGTATTTT.

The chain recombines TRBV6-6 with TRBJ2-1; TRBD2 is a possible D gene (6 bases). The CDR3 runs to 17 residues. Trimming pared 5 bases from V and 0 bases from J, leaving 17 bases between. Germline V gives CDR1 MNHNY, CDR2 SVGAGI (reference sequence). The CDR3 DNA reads TGTGCCAGCAGTCCCAGCGCTGGAGGGCCCTCCTACAATGAGCAGTTCTTC. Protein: CASSPSAGGPSYNEQFF.

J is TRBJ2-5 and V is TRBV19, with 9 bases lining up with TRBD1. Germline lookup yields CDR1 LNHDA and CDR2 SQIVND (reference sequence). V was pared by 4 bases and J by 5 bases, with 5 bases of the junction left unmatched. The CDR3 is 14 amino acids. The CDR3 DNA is TGTGCCAGTAGTAGGGGACAGGGTTCGGAGACCCAGTACTTC. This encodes CASSRGQGSETQYF.

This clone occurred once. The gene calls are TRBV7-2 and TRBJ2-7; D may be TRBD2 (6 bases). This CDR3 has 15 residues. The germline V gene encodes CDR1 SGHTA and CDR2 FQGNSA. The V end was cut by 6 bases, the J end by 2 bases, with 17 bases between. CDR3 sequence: CASSARGFGAYEQYF. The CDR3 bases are TGTGCCAGCAGTGCACGGGGGTTCGGGGCCTACGAGCAGTACTTC.

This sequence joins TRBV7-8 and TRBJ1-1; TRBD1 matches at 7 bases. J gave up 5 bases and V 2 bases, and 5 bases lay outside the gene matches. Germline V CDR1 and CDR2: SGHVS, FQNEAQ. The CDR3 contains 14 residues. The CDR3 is CASSLRQGGTEAFF. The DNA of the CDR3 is TGTGCCAGCAGCTTAAGGCAGGGGGGAACTGAAGCTTTCTTT.

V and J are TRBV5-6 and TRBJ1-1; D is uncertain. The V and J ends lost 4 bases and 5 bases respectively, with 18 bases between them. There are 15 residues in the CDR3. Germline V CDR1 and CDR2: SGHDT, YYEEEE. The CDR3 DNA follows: TGTGCCAGCAGCGAACTAACTGGTAGTGGTACTGAAGCTTTCTTT. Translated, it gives CASSELTGSGTEAFF.

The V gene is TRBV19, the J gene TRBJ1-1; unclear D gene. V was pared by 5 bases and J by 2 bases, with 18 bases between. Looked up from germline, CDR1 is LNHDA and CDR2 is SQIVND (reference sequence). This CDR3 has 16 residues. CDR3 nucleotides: TGTGCCAGTAGTTTTCGACCGAACTCACTAAACACTGAAGCTTTCTTT. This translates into CASSFRPNSLNTEAFF.

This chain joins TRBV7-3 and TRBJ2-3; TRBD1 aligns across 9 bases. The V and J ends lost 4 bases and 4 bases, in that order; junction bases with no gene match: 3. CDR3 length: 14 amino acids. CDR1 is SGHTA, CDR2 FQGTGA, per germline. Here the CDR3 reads CASSWGTGSDTQYF. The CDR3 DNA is TGTGCCAGCAGCTGGGGGACAGGGTCAGATACGCAGTATTTT.